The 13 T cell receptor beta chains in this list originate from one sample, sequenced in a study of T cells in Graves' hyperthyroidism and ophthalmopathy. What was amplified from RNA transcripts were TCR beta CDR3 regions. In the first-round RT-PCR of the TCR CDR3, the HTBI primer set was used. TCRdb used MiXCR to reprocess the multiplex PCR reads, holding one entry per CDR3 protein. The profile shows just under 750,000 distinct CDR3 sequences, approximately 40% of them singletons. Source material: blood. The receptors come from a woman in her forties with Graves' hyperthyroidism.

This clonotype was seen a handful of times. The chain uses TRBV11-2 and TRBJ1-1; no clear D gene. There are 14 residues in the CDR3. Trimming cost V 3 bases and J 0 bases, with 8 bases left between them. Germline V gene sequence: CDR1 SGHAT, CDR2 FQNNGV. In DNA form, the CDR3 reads TGTGCCAGCAGCTTCTGGGAGATGAACACTGAAGCTTTCTTT. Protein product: CASSFWEMNTEAFF.

The CDR3 reads CASSQDLTDRPLYTEAFF. DNA of the CDR3: TGCGCCAGCAGCCAAGACCTAACGGACCGACCCTTGTACACTGAAGCTTTCTTT. The V gene is TRBV4-3, the J gene TRBJ1-1; the D is unclear. With 0 bases removed from V and 3 bases from J, the gap between germline ends came to 20 bases. The CDR3 runs 18 residues. In germline, CDR1 is LGHNA, CDR2 YSLEER.

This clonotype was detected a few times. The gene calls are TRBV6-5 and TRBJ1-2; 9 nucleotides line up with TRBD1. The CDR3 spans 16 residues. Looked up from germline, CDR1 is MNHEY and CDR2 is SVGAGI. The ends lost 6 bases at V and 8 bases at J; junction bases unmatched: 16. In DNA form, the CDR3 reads TGTGCCAGCAGAGAGTTGGGGACAGGGCGTTCGCCAGGCTACACCTTC. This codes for CASRELGTGRSPGYTF.

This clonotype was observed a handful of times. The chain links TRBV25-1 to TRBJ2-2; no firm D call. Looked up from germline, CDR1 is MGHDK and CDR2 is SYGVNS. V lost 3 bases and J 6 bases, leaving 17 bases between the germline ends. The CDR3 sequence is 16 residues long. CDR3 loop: CASSEMGSLDAGELFF. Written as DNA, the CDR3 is TGTGCCAGCAGTGAGATGGGGTCGTTGGACGCCGGGGAGCTGTTTTTT.

The CDR3 nucleotides are TGTGCCAGCAACCCTCGGGGGGGTGCGCACGAGCAGTACTTC. It encodes CASNPRGGAHEQYF. The V and J genes are TRBV9 and TRBJ2-7; TRBD2 matches at 8 bases. J was trimmed by 5 bases and V by 6 bases; bases with no gene match: 10. CDR1 is SGDLS and CDR2 is YYNGEE in the germline V gene. The CDR3 spans 14 residues.

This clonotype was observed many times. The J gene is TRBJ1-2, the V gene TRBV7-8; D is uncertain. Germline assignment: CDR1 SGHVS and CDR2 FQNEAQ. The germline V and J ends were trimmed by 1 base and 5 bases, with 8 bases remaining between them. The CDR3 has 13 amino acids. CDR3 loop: CASSLEAAYGYTF. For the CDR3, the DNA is TGTGCCAGCAGCTTAGAGGCGGCGTATGGCTACACCTTC.

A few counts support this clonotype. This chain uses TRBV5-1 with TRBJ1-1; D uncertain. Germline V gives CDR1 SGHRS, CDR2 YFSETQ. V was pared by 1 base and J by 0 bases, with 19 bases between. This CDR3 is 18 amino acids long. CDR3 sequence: CASSLNGLAVGMNTEAFF. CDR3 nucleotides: TGCGCCAGCAGCTTGAATGGCCTAGCCGTAGGGATGAACACTGAAGCTTTCTTT.

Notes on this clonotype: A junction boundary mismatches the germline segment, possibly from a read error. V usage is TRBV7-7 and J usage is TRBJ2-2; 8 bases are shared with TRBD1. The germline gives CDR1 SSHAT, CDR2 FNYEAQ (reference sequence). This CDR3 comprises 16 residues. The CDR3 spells CASSQTGVANTGELFF. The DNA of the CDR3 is TGTGCTAGCAGCCAGACAGGGGTGGCGAACACCGGGGAGCTGTTTTTT.

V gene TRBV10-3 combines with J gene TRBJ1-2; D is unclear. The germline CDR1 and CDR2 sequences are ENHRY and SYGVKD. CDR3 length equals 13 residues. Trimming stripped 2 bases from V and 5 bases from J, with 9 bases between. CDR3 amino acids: CAISEDREYGYTF. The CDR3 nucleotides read TGTGCCATCAGTGAGGACCGGGAGTATGGCTACACCTTC.

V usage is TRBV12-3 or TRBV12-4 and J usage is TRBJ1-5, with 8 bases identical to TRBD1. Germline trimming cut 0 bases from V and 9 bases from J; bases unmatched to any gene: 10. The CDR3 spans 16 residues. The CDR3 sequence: CASSLAGQVPPMPQHF. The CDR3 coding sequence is TGTGCCAGCAGTTTAGCGGGACAGGTCCCTCCGATGCCCCAGCATTTT.

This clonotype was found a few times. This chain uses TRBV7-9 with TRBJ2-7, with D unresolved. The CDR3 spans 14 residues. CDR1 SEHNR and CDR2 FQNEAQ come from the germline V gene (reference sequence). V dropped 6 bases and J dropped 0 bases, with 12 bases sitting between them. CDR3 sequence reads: CASSFRRLSYEQYF. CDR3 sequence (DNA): TGTGCCAGCAGTTTCCGCCGCCTCTCCTACGAGCAGTACTTC.

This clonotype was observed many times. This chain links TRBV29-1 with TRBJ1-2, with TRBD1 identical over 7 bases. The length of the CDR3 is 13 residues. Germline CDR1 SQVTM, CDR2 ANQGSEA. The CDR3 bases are TGCACCGTAGACAGGGAAGCTAACTATGGCTACACCTTC. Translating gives CTVDREANYGYTF.

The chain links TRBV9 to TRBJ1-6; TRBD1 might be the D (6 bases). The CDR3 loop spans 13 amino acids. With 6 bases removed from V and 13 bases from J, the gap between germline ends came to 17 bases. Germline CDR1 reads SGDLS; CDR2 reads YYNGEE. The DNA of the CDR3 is TGTGCCAGCAACCCGGCGACAGGTTCTCCCCTCCACTTT. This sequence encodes CASNPATGSPLHF.